This TCR beta chain is drawn from a study of T cell repertoires in cytomegalovirus infection. Study-wide context: CMV infection together with matching HLA type was indicated by public TCR beta signatures.

TCRdb reprocessed the reads with MiXCR, giving one entry per CDR3 protein. The sample holds roughly 300,000 distinct CDR3 sequences, more than 9% seen once. This CDR3 region has 13 residues. The germline gives CDR1 SQVTM, CDR2 ANQGSEA. V lost 5 bases, J lost 1 base, and 3 bases stayed unmatched. In its sample, this clonotype was seen many times. The J gene is TRBJ1-1, the V gene TRBV29-1, with TRBD1 identical over 8 bases. This receptor was taken from a human donor in good health (CMV status not recorded). Some clones in this sample may be carry-over from other donors' samples. The sequenced sample was PBMCs. CDR3 residues: CSVTTGGNTEAFF. In DNA form, the CDR3 reads TGCAGCGTTACCACAGGGGGGAACACTGAAGCTTTCTTT.